This entry is about one TCR beta chain. Its antigen remains unknown. Investigators isolated RNA and reverse transcribed it into cDNA to act as the sequencing template. The protocol was immunoSEQ multiplex PCR, while the TCRdb copy is restricted to in-frame clones and leaves out a portion. The profile shows about 180,000 clones, 50% to 60% of them singletons. Both peripheral blood and punch biopsies of lesional scalp skin were obtained from patients who had alopecia areata. Sorted populations comprised CD4+ and CD8+ T cells obtained from PBMCs. This entry comes from a study of CD8+ T cells in alopecia areata. In the study overall: Treated patients were given 5 to 10 mg oral tofacitinib twice daily. Broader study findings: Sequence data from scalp samples additionally include resident alphabeta T cells of normal skin.

Germline CDR1 is SGHRS and CDR2 is YFSETQ. V lost 0 bases, J lost 3 bases, and 13 bases lay in between. The CDR3 has 15 amino acids. The starting material was CD4+ T cells sorted from blood, obtained at week 0. This TCR derives from a human donor with alopecia areata. The J gene is TRBJ2-7, the V gene TRBV5-1; D may be TRBD1 (5 bases). CDR3 loop: CASSLEAGNFYEQYF. For the CDR3, the DNA is TGCGCCAGCAGCTTGGAGGCAGGGAATTTCTACGAGCAGTACTTC.